The 23 T cell receptor beta chains listed next were all sequenced from one sample in a study of T cell repertoires in cytomegalovirus infection. Via MiXCR, TCRdb re-called the reads, giving one row per CDR3 protein. The sample shows hundreds of thousands of distinct CDR3 sequences, 30% to 40% of them seen only once. The source material was PBMCs. The receptors shown here come from a human donor in good health (CMV status not recorded). Some clones in this sample may be carry-over from other donors' samples.

In its sample, this clonotype was seen many times. V gene TRBV7-2 combines with J gene TRBJ1-6; 7 bases align to TRBD1. Trimming cost V 5 bases and J 14 bases; bases outside gene matches: 15. Looked up from germline, CDR1 is SGHTA and CDR2 is FQGNSA. CDR3 length equals 15 residues. The CDR3 spells CASSQRTGEIPALHF. In DNA form, the CDR3 reads TGTGCCAGCAGCCAGCGGACAGGAGAAATCCCAGCCCTCCACTTT.

About this clonotype itself: The CDR3 does not end in the conserved phenylalanine or tryptophan, so this is likely a read error. It is unclear where the CDR3 begins or ends on the DNA, so no DNA is shown, and the CDR3 is as TCRdb lists it. The CDR3 here is CASSLAPDHRNSTLPC. The rearrangement links TRBV7-2 to TRBJ1-6. Germline CDR1 reads SGHTA; CDR2 reads FQGNSA. The length of the CDR3 is 16 amino acids, counting both ends.

This clonotype was picked up a small number of times. The chain is built from TRBV6-2 or TRBV6-3 and TRBJ2-3, with TRBD2 identical over 16 bases. The germline V gene encodes CDR1 MNHEY and CDR2 SVGEGT. The CDR3 is made up of 18 amino acids. After removal of 5 bases from V and 5 bases from J, the junction contained 10 bases not matched to a gene. DNA for the CDR3: TGTGCCAGCAGTGGGACTAGCGGGGGGGCCGGCAGGTTAGATACGCAGTATTTT. This codes for CASSGTSGGAGRLDTQYF.

This chain connects TRBV29-1 to TRBJ2-2; perhaps TRBD1 as D (6 bases). CDR1 and CDR2 (germline): SQVTM, ANQGSEA. Deletions cut 4 bases from V and 1 base from J, with 7 bases between. This CDR3 spans 13 amino acids. CDR3 nucleotide sequence: TGCAGCGTTGTGACAGGGAACACCGGGGAGCTGTTTTTT. Translated, it gives CSVVTGNTGELFF.

This chain connects TRBV24-1 to TRBJ1-4; unclear D gene. The CDR3 consists of 13 residues. V shed 6 bases and J shed 8 bases, with 12 bases lying between them. Germline V CDR1 and CDR2: KGHDR, SFDVKD. The CDR3 sequence is CATSPGVGEKLFF. DNA of the CDR3: TGTGCCACCAGTCCCGGGGTTGGCGAAAAACTGTTTTTT.

Worth noting for this clonotype: Possible read error: a much larger clone is one base away. The rearrangement uses TRBV7-9 and TRBJ2-5, with D possibly being TRBD1 (6 bases). V dropped 1 base and J dropped 4 bases, with 19 bases sitting between them. CDR3 length: 17 amino acids. Per the germline V gene, CDR1 is SEHNR and CDR2 is FQNEAQ (reference sequence). The CDR3 DNA reads as TGTGCCAGCAGCTTAGGTGGAGTCGGACAGTGGGGAGAGACCCAGTACTTC. Its protein is CASSLGGVGQWGETQYF.

V is TRBV19 and J is TRBJ1-2; D remains unclear. CDR1 is LNHDA, CDR2 SQIVND, per germline (reference sequence). V was cut by 2 bases and J by 4 bases, with 14 bases left in between. The CDR3 spans 15 residues. The CDR3 loop is CASSIRGIPTYGYTF. DNA for the CDR3: TGTGCCAGTAGTATACGAGGGATCCCTACCTATGGCTACACCTTC.

The chain combines TRBV7-9 with TRBJ2-5; the D gene is possibly TRBD1 (5 bases). CDR3 length: 14 amino acids. Per germline, CDR1 SEHNR and CDR2 FQNEAQ (reference sequence). Trimming cost V 2 bases and J 2 bases, with 9 bases left between them. For the CDR3, the DNA is TGTGCCAGCAGCTTAAAGGGGTCGCAAGAGACCCAGTACTTC. Protein product: CASSLKGSQETQYF.

The V and J genes are TRBV20-1 and TRBJ2-5, with D maybe TRBD2 (5 bases). Per germline, CDR1 DFQATT and CDR2 SNEGSKA (reference sequence). CDR3 size: 14 residues. V lost 5 bases and J lost 1, with 14 bases in between. CDR3 coding DNA: TGCAGTGCTCCCCCATCCGGGGTCCAAGAGACCCAGTACTTC. Protein: CSAPPSGVQETQYF.

This clonotype was seen a handful of times. For the CDR3, the DNA is TGTGCCAGCAGTCCTCCCCCCCCCGGTGAAAAAGCGGGTACGCAGTATTTT. It encodes CASSPPPPGEKAGTQYF. The chain is built from TRBV12-3 or TRBV12-4 and TRBJ2-3, with a possible D match to TRBD2 (6 bases). Between the trimmed V and J ends, which lost 5 bases and 8 bases, there was a span of 26 bases. The CDR3 is 17 amino acids.

The chain couples TRBV20-1 to TRBJ2-7; tentative D call: TRBD2 (6 bases). Deletions cut 4 bases from V and 2 bases from J, with 18 bases between. This CDR3 is 15 amino acids long. The germline CDR1 and CDR2 sequences are DFQATT and SNEGSKA (reference sequence). This CDR3 is CSATPLGDWTYEQYF. The CDR3, as DNA: TGCAGTGCTACCCCACTCGGGGACTGGACCTACGAGCAGTACTTC.

The rearrangement uses TRBV5-6 and TRBJ2-1; TRBD1 aligns across 8 bases. Germline V gives CDR1 SGHDT, CDR2 YYEEEE. The CDR3 extends over 12 amino acids. J lost 10 bases, V lost 4 bases, and 4 bases had no gene match. The CDR3 DNA is TGTGCCAGCAGCACAGGGGGTAAGGAGCAGTTCTTC. This translates into CASSTGGKEQFF.

The sample holds a few counts of this clonotype. This chain connects TRBV4-2 to TRBJ1-3, with D unresolved. CDR1 and CDR2 from the germline V gene are LGHNA and YNFKEQ. Trimming removed 3 bases at V and 1 base at J, with 13 bases between. The CDR3 contains 16 residues. Written as DNA, the CDR3 is TGTGCCAGCAGCCAGGACCTTACGAGTTCTGGAAACACCATATATTTT. It encodes CASSQDLTSSGNTIYF.

CDR3 DNA: TGTGCCAGCAGCTTGCCCCAGGGGTCGGAGACCCAGTACTTC. Its translation: CASSLPQGSETQYF. J is TRBJ2-5 and V is TRBV7-9, with a tentative D call TRBD1 (6 bases). Deletions cut 3 bases from V and 5 bases from J, with 13 bases between. This CDR3 is 14 amino acids long. In germline, CDR1 is SEHNR, CDR2 FQNEAQ (reference sequence).

The chain uses TRBV7-2 and TRBJ2-7, with 11 bases identical to TRBD1. Germline V gene lookup returns CDR1 SGHTA and CDR2 FQGNSA. This CDR3 spans 16 amino acids. V dropped 3 bases and J dropped 4; count of bases not matched to a gene: 8. In DNA, the CDR3 is TGTGCCAGCAGCTTTGGGAAGGACAGGGGGCTTTACGAGCAGTACTTC. It translates to CASSFGKDRGLYEQYF.

This clonotype was observed a few times. V is TRBV4-1 and J is TRBJ1-1; a possible D gene is TRBD1 (6 bases). This CDR3 has 12 amino acids. V lost 1 base to trimming and J lost 12 bases, with 12 bases between them. Germline-derived CDR1 and CDR2 are MGHRA and YSYEKL. The CDR3 DNA follows: TGCGCCAGCAGCCAAGGCTGGACAGAATCTTTCTTT. This gives the protein CASSQGWTESFF.

The V gene is TRBV2, the J gene TRBJ1-1; D is undetermined. This CDR3 comprises 9 residues. Per germline, CDR1 SNHLY and CDR2 FYNNEI. Between the trimmed V and J ends, which lost 9 bases and 8 bases, there was a span of 7 bases. The CDR3 DNA follows: TGTGCCAGATCAAGGGAAGCTTTCTTT. Its translation is CARSREAFF.

The sample holds one count of this clonotype. This chain uses TRBV5-1 with TRBJ2-1; possibly TRBD1 for D (6 bases). CDR3 length: 14 amino acids. The germline V and J ends were trimmed by 1 base and 6 bases, with 11 bases remaining between them. The germline gives CDR1 SGHRS, CDR2 YFSETQ. DNA of the CDR3: TGCGCCAGCAGCTTGCCTACAGGGAGCAATGAGCAGTTCTTC. It yields the protein CASSLPTGSNEQFF.

V usage is TRBV28 and J usage is TRBJ1-2; D is ambiguous. The CDR3 covers 17 residues. V dropped 4 bases and J dropped 0 bases, with 18 bases sitting between them. CDR1 and CDR2 from the germline V gene are MDHEN and SYDVKM. As DNA, the CDR3 is TGTGCCAGCAGTTCCAATGGGGAAGGAGCAGCTAACTATGGCTACACCTTC. This sequence encodes CASSSNGEGAANYGYTF.

This clonotype turned up a few times. CDR3 DNA: TGTGCCAGCAGCCAAACTTTGGCTGACGTCCTTTACTATGGCTACACCTTC. Translated, it gives CASSQTLADVLYYGYTF. The chain links TRBV4-2 to TRBJ1-2; no clear D. Germline V gene lookup returns CDR1 LGHNA and CDR2 YNFKEQ. The CDR3 loop spans 17 amino acids. The V end lost 2 bases, the J end lost 3 bases, and 19 bases lay between the germline ends.

On this clonotype itself: Here the CDR3 omits its conserved ending phenylalanine or tryptophan, so a read error is the likely source. V is TRBV12-3 or TRBV12-4 and J is TRBJ1-4, with 7 bases lining up with TRBD1. V gave up 6 bases and J gave up 7 bases; unmatched junction bases: 8. The length of the CDR3 is 14 residues. CDR3: CASSQGGRAEKLFL. The DNA for the CDR3 is TGTGCCAGCAGCCAGGGGGGCCGGGCTGAAAAACTGTTTTTG.

The chain carries TRBV12-3 or TRBV12-4 and TRBJ1-3; D ambiguous. V was cut by 3 bases and J by 0 bases, with 9 bases left in between. This CDR3 contains 15 residues. The CDR3 DNA sequence: TGTGCCAGCAGTTTGATGACGCCCTCTGGAAACACCATATATTTT. Protein product: CASSLMTPSGNTIYF.

This clonotype was seen only a few times. The rearrangement joins TRBV27 to TRBJ2-3, with D perhaps assigned TRBD1 or TRBD2 (6 bases each). Germline V gene sequence: CDR1 MNHEY, CDR2 SMNVEV (reference sequence). The V gene lost 6 bases and the J gene lost 6 bases, with 16 bases spanning the gap. The CDR3 has 14 residues. The CDR3 sequence is CASSSEGGRDTQYF. CDR3 nucleotide sequence: TGTGCCAGCAGCTCCGAGGGGGGTAGGGATACGCAGTATTTT.